One sample yielded the 19 T cell receptor beta chains listed below, sequenced in a study of glioma-infiltrating T cells after dendritic cell vaccination. Stated time point: after dendritic cell vaccination, including at tumor progression/relapse. TCRdb's copy holds only in-frame clones and misses some; the assay was immunoSEQ multiplex PCR. The sample holds 100,000 to 120,000 clones, around 91% seen once. The sequences come from blood, collected after dendritic cell vaccination. The receptor set was obtained from a human donor with glioblastoma.

The chain combines TRBV7-9 with TRBJ2-1, with D possibly matching TRBD2 (5 bases). Trimming left V 5 bases short and J 2 bases short, with 7 bases between. The length of the CDR3 is 13 residues. CDR1 and CDR2 (germline): SEHNR, FQNEAQ (reference sequence). DNA of the CDR3: TGTGCCAGCAGCCCCGGGACCTACAATGAGCAGTTCTTC. Translating it yields CASSPGTYNEQFF.

The CDR3, as DNA: TGTGCCAGCAGCCAAGACCAGGGACAGGGTCCCTACGAGCAGTACTTC. The encoded protein is CASSQDQGQGPYEQYF. This chain connects TRBV4-2 to TRBJ2-7; 9 bases agree with TRBD1. This CDR3 is 16 amino acids long. Germline V gives CDR1 LGHNA, CDR2 YNFKEQ. J gave up 2 bases and V 0 bases, and 5 bases lay outside the gene matches.

The rearrangement links TRBV7-8 to TRBJ2-7; tentative D call: TRBD2 (5 bases). Between the trimmed V and J ends, which lost 2 bases and 2 bases, there was a span of 13 bases. The germline gives CDR1 SGHVS, CDR2 FQNEAQ. The CDR3 runs to 15 residues. CDR3 DNA: TGTGCCAGCAGCTTACGTCGCCAGCGGCCCTACGAGCAGTACTTC. Its translation is CASSLRRQRPYEQYF.

V usage is TRBV11-3 and J usage is TRBJ2-5, with no clear D. V dropped 1 base and J dropped 2 bases, with 5 bases sitting between them. Germline CDR1 reads SGHNT; CDR2 reads YENEEA. This CDR3 comprises 13 residues. The CDR3 bases are TGTGCCAGCAGCTTAGGTCAGCAAGAGACCCAGTACTTC. It specifies CASSLGQQETQYF.

The rearrangement uses TRBV6-5 and TRBJ2-1; 9 bases are a match to TRBD2. CDR1 and CDR2 (germline): MNHEY, SVGAGI. Trimming removed 8 bases from V and 7 bases from J; junction bases left unmatched: 12. CDR3 length: 15 amino acids. CDR3 bases: TGTGCCAGCGGAGGCGGGAGGGGGTGGTGGAATGAGCAGTTCTTC. Its translation: CASGGGRGWWNEQFF.

The chain recombines TRBV9 with TRBJ1-1; tentatively, D is TRBD1 (6 bases). CDR1 is SGDLS, CDR2 YYNGEE, per germline. The CDR3 extends over 13 amino acids. Between the trimmed V and J ends, which lost 3 bases and 5 bases, there was a span of 11 bases. CDR3 protein: CASSETGETEAFF. CDR3 coding DNA: TGTGCCAGCAGCGAGACAGGCGAGACTGAAGCTTTCTTT.

V gene TRBV11-3 combines with J gene TRBJ2-1; 13 positions match TRBD2. V was clipped by 4 bases and J by 8 bases; unmatched bases: 8. There are 16 residues in the CDR3. The germline V gene has CDR1 SGHNT and CDR2 YENEEA. The CDR3 DNA reads as TGTGCCAGCAGCTCGGGGACTAGCGGGACTGTTGATGAGCAGTTCTTC. Translated: CASSSGTSGTVDEQFF.

The chain carries TRBV5-1 and TRBJ2-7, with TRBD2 as a possible D gene (8 bases). CDR1 and CDR2 from the germline V gene are SGHRS and YFSETQ. The CDR3 runs to 15 residues. The germline V and J ends were trimmed by 2 bases and 6 bases, with 18 bases remaining between them. CDR3 coding DNA: TGCGCCAGCAGCTTCCAGGGGGGACTAGTATCCGAGCAGTACTTC. This translates into CASSFQGGLVSEQYF. The variable domain in full, completed from reference TRBV5-1 and TRBJ2-7, reads KAGVTQTPRYLIKTRGQQVTLSCSPISGHRSVSWYQQTPGQGLQFLFEYFSETQRNKGNFPGRFSGRQFSNSRSEMNVSTLELGDSALYLCASSFQGGLVSEQYFGPGTRLTVT.

Only one count was recorded for this clone. The chain carries TRBV6-1 and TRBJ1-5, with 7 nucleotides matching TRBD1. V dropped 8 bases and J dropped 0; count of bases not matched to a gene: 7. Germline V gene lookup returns CDR1 MNHNS and CDR2 SASEGT. CDR3 length: 15 residues. CDR3 sequence (DNA): TGTGCCAGCGAACAGGGGTTGGGTAGCAATCAGCCCCAGCATTTT. It codes for CASEQGLGSNQPQHF.

The V call is TRBV7-9, the J call TRBJ2-1, with 9 nucleotides matching TRBD1. There are 15 residues in the CDR3. With V trimmed by 4 bases and J by 3 bases, 4 bases remained unmatched. CDR1 and CDR2 from the germline V gene are SEHNR and FQNEAQ (reference sequence). CDR3 amino acids: CASSSDRGYYNEQFF. The CDR3 bases are TGTGCCAGCAGCTCGGACAGGGGATACTACAATGAGCAGTTCTTC.

The chain uses TRBV11-2 and TRBJ2-7; 9 bases align to TRBD2. Germline V gives CDR1 SGHAT, CDR2 FQNNGV. Trimming removed 5 bases from V and 2 bases from J; junction bases left unmatched: 10. This CDR3 has 16 amino acids. The DNA of the CDR3 is TGTGCCAGCAGCATCCTCGGGACTAGCCTGACCTACGAGCAGTACTTC. It translates to CASSILGTSLTYEQYF.

The gene calls are TRBV13 and TRBJ2-7; 7 nucleotides match TRBD1. The ends lost 5 bases at V and 5 bases at J; junction bases unmatched: 9. The CDR3 loop spans 14 amino acids. From germline, CDR1 is PRHDT and CDR2 FYEKMQ (reference sequence). The CDR3 sequence: CASSLRQGPHEQYF. The CDR3 DNA follows: TGTGCCAGCAGCCTTAGACAGGGCCCACACGAGCAGTACTTC.

A remark on this clone: Other DNA sequences from this sample encode an identical CDR3 as well. The gene calls are TRBV30 and TRBJ1-6; 7 bases are a match to TRBD1. Germline V gene data show CDR1 as GTSNPN and CDR2 as SVGIG (reference sequence). The CDR3 length is 13 residues. J gave up 7 bases and V 3 bases, and 3 bases lay outside the gene matches. The CDR3 sequence: CAWRRQGNSPLHF. As DNA, the CDR3 is TGTGCCTGGAGAAGACAGGGCAATTCACCCCTCCACTTT. The whole variable domain, filled in from reference TRBV30 and TRBJ1-6, reads SQTIHQWPATLVQPVGSPLSLECTVEGTSNPNLYWYRQAAGRGLQLLFYSVGIGQISSEVPQNLSASRPQDRQFILSSKKLLLSDSGFYLCAWRRQGNSPLHFGNGTRLTVT.

The CDR3 here is CASSEAAADTEAFF. CDR3 coding DNA: TGTGCCAGCAGTGAGGCAGCAGCGGACACTGAAGCTTTCTTT. The chain carries TRBV2 and TRBJ1-1; no definite D call. This CDR3 comprises 14 residues. Germline V gene data show CDR1 as SNHLY and CDR2 as FYNNEI. The V end was cut by 3 bases, the J end by 3 bases, with 11 bases between.

V usage is TRBV7-6 and J usage is TRBJ1-1, with D possibly being TRBD1 (5 bases). The CDR3 contains 14 residues. The V end was cut by 5 bases, the J end by 1 base, with 11 bases between. Germline assignment: CDR1 SGHVS and CDR2 FNYEAQ. CDR3 sequence: CASSLNRQNTEAFF. Written as DNA, the CDR3 is TGTGCCAGCAGCCTTAACAGGCAGAACACTGAAGCTTTCTTT.

V usage is TRBV7-2 and J usage is TRBJ1-2; D is perhaps TRBD1 (5 bases). Germline V gene sequence: CDR1 SGHTA, CDR2 FQGNSA. The CDR3 totals 13 residues. Trimming stripped 8 bases from V and 4 bases from J, with 14 bases between. The CDR3 loop reads CASGSRQLYGYTF. In DNA, the CDR3 is TGTGCCAGCGGTTCCCGACAGCTCTATGGCTACACCTTC.

This rearrangement joins TRBV6-1 to TRBJ2-3; TRBD2 is a possible D gene (6 bases). CDR1 is MNHNS and CDR2 is SASEGT in the germline V gene. Trimming cost V 2 bases and J 2 bases, with 8 bases left between them. There are 14 residues in the CDR3. CDR3 in DNA: TGTGCCAGCAGTGAACAGGGACTCACAGATACGCAGTATTTT. Translation: CASSEQGLTDTQYF.

The chain has TRBV11-2 and TRBJ1-5; perhaps TRBD1 as D (5 bases). Germline V gene data show CDR1 as SGHAT and CDR2 as FQNNGV. Trimming pared 1 base from V and 5 bases from J, leaving 6 bases between. The CDR3 loop spans 13 amino acids. Written as DNA, the CDR3 is TGTGCCAGCAGCTTAGGCAGGGATCAGCCCCAGCATTTT. As protein: CASSLGRDQPQHF.

This clone has just a few counts. V gene TRBV2 combines with J gene TRBJ1-3, with D unclear. V lost 1 base and J lost 3, with 10 bases in between. CDR1 and CDR2 (germline): SNHLY, FYNNEI. The CDR3 contains 15 residues. CDR3 amino acids: CASSEEFRGGNTIYF. CDR3 in DNA: TGTGCCAGCAGTGAAGAGTTCCGAGGTGGAAACACCATATATTTT.